Shown below are 28 T cell receptor beta chains from a single sample sequenced in a study of Graves' ophthalmopathy and Graves' hyperthyroidism. RNA transcripts provided the template for amplifying TCR beta CDR3 regions. HTBI-primed RT-PCR formed the first round, and a multiplex PCR formed the second. One entry per CDR3 protein, called by TCRdb with MiXCR from the multiplex PCR reads. The sample shows some 750,000 distinct CDR3 sequences, approximately 40% of them seen only once. Sequences were obtained from peripheral blood. The receptor source for this set is an adult man with Graves' ophthalmopathy.

This clonotype came up a few times. This chain links TRBV10-3 with TRBJ1-4; D ambiguous. Germline V gene lookup returns CDR1 ENHRY and CDR2 SYGVKD. CDR3 length: 12 residues. Trimming removed 10 bases from V and 5 bases from J, with 11 bases in between. CDR3 nucleotides: TGTGCCAGCATAGGTGCCAATGAAAAACTGTTTTTT. Its translation is CASIGANEKLFF.

V and J are TRBV25-1 and TRBJ2-2, with TRBD1 matching over 10 bases. Trimming at V came to 5 bases and at J to 7 bases, leaving 7 bases not matched to a gene. The CDR3 is 15 residues long. Per germline, CDR1 MGHDK and CDR2 SYGVNS. The CDR3 protein is CASSSGQGRVGELFF. CDR3 DNA: TGTGCCAGCAGTTCGGGACAGGGGAGGGTCGGGGAGCTGTTTTTT.

This clonotype was counted many times. The chain links TRBV7-2 to TRBJ1-1, with 7 bases that match TRBD1. The CDR3 length is 14 residues. The V segment lost 4 bases and the J segment 4 bases; nucleotides outside the gene matches: 6. Germline CDR1 and CDR2: SGHTA and FQGNSA. CDR3 nucleotides: TGTGCCAGCAGCTCCTCCCAGGGGGGCACTGAAGCTTTCTTT. Translated, it gives CASSSSQGGTEAFF.

The sample holds a few counts of this clonotype. The gene calls are TRBV20-1 and TRBJ2-2; D possibly uses TRBD1 or TRBD2 (5 bases each). The ends were cut back, 6 bases at V and 10 bases at J, with 12 bases in the middle. Germline assignment: CDR1 DFQATT and CDR2 SNEGSKA (reference sequence). This CDR3 is 11 amino acids long. This chain's CDR3 is CSAAQGEELFF. The CDR3 DNA reads as TGCAGTGCAGCCCAGGGAGAGGAGCTGTTTTTT.

The chain recombines TRBV7-9 with TRBJ1-1, with TRBD1 matching over 7 bases. With V trimmed by 8 bases and J by 2 bases, 8 bases remained unmatched. The CDR3 length is 14 residues. CDR1 is SEHNR and CDR2 is FQNEAQ in the germline V gene (reference sequence). DNA of the CDR3: TGTGCCAGCGGGGACGACAGGGCTAACACTGAAGCTTTCTTT. Protein sequence: CASGDDRANTEAFF.

The rearrangement uses TRBV29-1 and TRBJ1-6; unclear D gene. V was shortened by 8 bases and J by 9 bases, with 14 bases between the two germline ends. This CDR3 has 12 amino acids. Germline V gives CDR1 SQVTM, CDR2 ANQGSEA. For the CDR3, the DNA is TGCAGCAGCCTCGACTTTAGTTCACCCCTCCACTTT. It encodes CSSLDFSSPLHF.

The chain recombines TRBV29-1 with TRBJ2-7, with 7 bases lining up with TRBD1. V gave up 3 bases and J gave up 6 bases; unmatched junction bases: 5. Germline V gives CDR1 SQVTM, CDR2 ANQGSEA. CDR3 length: 12 amino acids. CDR3: CSVDKTGSEQYF. In DNA, the CDR3 is TGCAGCGTTGATAAGACAGGGTCCGAGCAGTACTTC.

Points on this clonotype: An end of the junction differs from the germline gene, which may be a read error. As DNA, the CDR3 is TGTGCCAGCAGAATACAGGGCGACACCGGGAAGCTGTTTTTT. This sequence encodes CASRIQGDTGKLFF. The rearrangement links TRBV25-1 to TRBJ2-2; D possibly corresponds to TRBD1 (6 bases). Germline CDR1 is MGHDK and CDR2 is SYGVNS. There are 14 residues in the CDR3. Full variable domain (missing parts from reference TRBV25-1 and TRBJ2-2): EADIYQTPRYLVIGTGKKITLECSQTMGHDKMYWYQQDPGMELHLIHYSYGVNSTEKGDLSSESTVSRIRTEHFPLTLESARPSHTSQYLCASRIQGDTGKLFFGEGSRLTVL.

The V and J genes are TRBV25-1 and TRBJ2-2, with TRBD1 identical over 8 bases. V lost 9 bases to trimming and J lost 4 bases; unmatched junction nucleotides: 16. This CDR3 comprises 17 residues. Germline V gives CDR1 MGHDK, CDR2 SYGVNS. In nucleotides, the CDR3 is TGTGCCAGTAGTATCAGGGCAACAGGGGGGCCCACCGGGGAGCTGTTTTTT. Translation gives CASSIRATGGPTGELFF.

This clonotype appeared many times. The chain uses TRBV2 and TRBJ1-3; D possibly corresponds to TRBD1 (5 bases). The CDR3 spans 15 residues. The ends were cut back, 6 bases at V and 2 bases at J, with 14 bases in the middle. The germline gives CDR1 SNHLY, CDR2 FYNNEI. The CDR3 spells CASSATRGAGNTIYF. DNA of the CDR3: TGTGCCAGCAGCGCCACGCGGGGGGCTGGAAACACCATATATTTT.

V gene TRBV25-1 combines with J gene TRBJ2-2, with a possible D match to TRBD1 (5 bases). The CDR3 length is 16 residues. V lost 6 bases and J lost 0, with 14 bases in between. CDR1 is MGHDK, CDR2 SYGVNS, per germline. CDR3: CASSSQGFANTGELFF. The CDR3 DNA is TGTGCCAGCAGCTCCCAGGGTTTCGCGAACACCGGGGAGCTGTTTTTT.

There are many counts of this clonotype. One base away lies a much larger clone, so this may be a sequencing read error. This chain joins TRBV9 and TRBJ1-5; D is ambiguous. Deletions cut 3 bases from V and 0 bases from J, with 4 bases between. CDR3 length equals 13 residues. Germline lookup yields CDR1 SGDLS and CDR2 YYNGEE. Here the CDR3 reads CASSAYSNQPQHF. Written as DNA, the CDR3 is TGTGCCAGCAGCGCATATAGCAATCAGCCCCAGCATTTT.

This clonotype was counted many times. This chain connects TRBV7-9 to TRBJ2-5; no reliable D call. This CDR3 is built from 14 residues. The germline CDR1 and CDR2 sequences are SEHNR and FQNEAQ (reference sequence). The germline V and J ends were trimmed by 2 bases and 2 bases, with 9 bases remaining between them. CDR3 amino acids: CASSLTNFQETQYF. The CDR3 DNA reads TGTGCCAGCAGCTTAACAAACTTTCAAGAGACCCAGTACTTC.

The rearrangement links TRBV2 to TRBJ1-1; TRBD1 aligns across 7 bases. CDR1 and CDR2 from the germline V gene are SNHLY and FYNNEI. The CDR3 length is 14 residues. After removal of 6 bases from V and 1 base from J, the junction contained 5 bases not matched to a gene. CDR3 sequence reads: CASRSGTENTEAFF. The CDR3 bases are TGTGCCAGCAGGTCCGGGACAGAGAACACTGAAGCTTTCTTT.

This clonotype was detected many times. V and J are TRBV7-9 and TRBJ2-7; 8 bases fit TRBD2. Germline V gives CDR1 SEHNR, CDR2 FQNEAQ (reference sequence). With 4 bases clipped from V and 6 bases from J, the junction kept 11 bases outside the gene matches. The CDR3 totals 15 residues. CDR3 in amino acids: CASSSPGLGATEQYF. The CDR3 bases are TGTGCCAGCAGCTCCCCGGGACTAGGGGCTACCGAGCAGTACTTC.

V usage is TRBV7-2 and J usage is TRBJ1-5, with 7 positions matching TRBD1. CDR1 is SGHTA and CDR2 is FQGNSA in the germline V gene. There are 14 residues in the CDR3. The trim removed 6 bases at V and 6 bases at J, leaving 8 bases unmatched. The CDR3 protein is CASRIQDRVQPQHF. The DNA for the CDR3 is TGTGCCAGCAGGATACAAGACAGGGTTCAGCCCCAGCATTTT.

In the case of this clonotype: Mismatch with germline at one junction end may stem from a read error. The chain employs TRBV10-3 and TRBJ1-1; unclear D gene. The germline CDR1 and CDR2 sequences are ENHRY and SYGVKD. The CDR3 length is 13 residues. The CDR3 DNA reads as TGTGCCAGCAGTTACTTGGTGAACACTGAAGCTTTCTTT. Residues: CASSYLVNTEAFF.

Points on this clonotype: The final CDR3 position lacks the conserved phenylalanine or tryptophan, pointing to a likely read error. The DNA is left out, because the CDR3 cannot be placed on it with certainty; the CDR3 is given as TCRdb lists it. This chain links TRBV29-1 with TRBJ1-2. CDR1 is SQVTM, CDR2 ANQGSEA, per germline. The CDR3 is 11 residues long, ends included. This CDR3 reads CSVEMGSGLSY.

Concerning this clonotype: A junction boundary mismatches the germline segment, possibly from a read error. The chain links TRBV7-9 to TRBJ2-6; unclear D gene. The CDR3 has 14 residues. CDR1 SEHNR and CDR2 FQNEAQ come from the germline V gene (reference sequence). CDR3 DNA sequence: TGTGCCATCAGCCGCGAATCTGGGGCCAACGTCCTGACTTTC. Translating it yields CAISRESGANVLTF.

This chain joins TRBV7-2 and TRBJ2-7; D remains unclear. Germline CDR1 reads SGHTA; CDR2 reads FQGNSA. Trimming cost V 2 bases and J 4 bases, with 9 bases left between them. CDR3 size: 13 residues. In DNA form, the CDR3 reads TGTGCCAGCAGCTTATTGACTGCATACGAGCAGTACTTC. This translates into CASSLLTAYEQYF. Full variable domain (rest looked up from reference TRBV7-2 and TRBJ2-7): GAGVSQSPSNKVTEKGKDVELRCDPISGHTALYWYRQSLGQGLEFLIYFQGNSAPDKSGLPSDRFSAERTGGSVSTLTIQRTQQEDSAVYLCASSLLTAYEQYFGPGTRLTVT.

This clonotype was found a few times. V and J are TRBV25-1 and TRBJ2-3; 7 nucleotides match TRBD2. CDR1 MGHDK and CDR2 SYGVNS come from the germline V gene. The CDR3 loop spans 15 amino acids. The ends lost 8 bases at V and 4 bases at J; junction bases unmatched: 12. The CDR3 nucleotides read TGTGCCAGCGGGGCGAGGCGGGAGATCGCAGATACGCAGTATTTT. Its protein product is CASGARREIADTQYF.

V is TRBV20-1 and J is TRBJ2-7, with D unresolved. V lost 6 bases and J 5 bases, leaving 26 bases between the germline ends. The CDR3 is 16 residues long. Looked up from germline, CDR1 is DFQATT and CDR2 is SNEGSKA (reference sequence). This chain's CDR3 is CSARTAITKPTDEQYF. CDR3 sequence (DNA): TGCAGTGCACGGACCGCAATTACAAAACCCACTGACGAGCAGTACTTC.

This chain connects TRBV20-1 to TRBJ2-5, with TRBD2 identical over 8 bases. V trimming: 3 bases; J trimming: 2 bases; junction bases outside the gene matches: 5. This CDR3 comprises 14 residues. The germline CDR1 and CDR2 sequences are DFQATT and SNEGSKA (reference sequence). This chain's CDR3 is CSASRGGDQETQYF. CDR3 bases: TGCAGTGCTAGCCGGGGGGGGGATCAAGAGACCCAGTACTTC.

This chain uses TRBV25-1 with TRBJ1-2, with a tentative D call TRBD1 (6 bases). Germline assignment: CDR1 MGHDK and CDR2 SYGVNS. V lost 5 bases and J lost 8, with 15 bases in between. The CDR3 length is 13 residues. CDR3 nucleotide sequence: TGTGCCAGCAGTTTACCGGGGGCGTTCGGCTACACCTTC. Translating it yields CASSLPGAFGYTF.

This clonotype was seen many times. The chain couples TRBV29-1 to TRBJ2-7, with TRBD1 matching over 8 bases. After removal of 5 bases from V and 6 bases from J, the junction contained 3 bases not matched to a gene. The CDR3 length is 11 residues. CDR1 is SQVTM and CDR2 is ANQGSEA in the germline V gene. The CDR3: CSVHRGSEQYF. CDR3 nucleotides: TGCAGCGTTCACAGGGGGAGCGAGCAGTACTTC.

This chain links TRBV20-1 with TRBJ1-1; D remains ambiguous. Germline CDR1 is DFQATT and CDR2 is SNEGSKA (reference sequence). The CDR3 sequence is 15 residues long. The ends were cut back, 3 bases at V and 3 bases at J, with 17 bases in the middle. This CDR3 reads CSASTVAGVDTEAFF. CDR3 nucleotides: TGCAGTGCTAGTACGGTAGCGGGAGTGGACACTGAAGCTTTCTTT.

V and J are TRBV20-1 and TRBJ2-5, with 10 bases lining up with TRBD2. CDR3 size: 15 residues. The V gene end was trimmed by 5 bases and the J gene end by 11 bases; junction bases not matched to a gene: 17. Germline CDR1 is DFQATT and CDR2 is SNEGSKA (reference sequence). In nucleotides, the CDR3 is TGCAGTGCTCAGGACGCTAGCGGGAGAGCAGATACGCAGTACTTC. It encodes CSAQDASGRADTQYF.

Here the CDR3 DNA reads TGTGCCAGCAGGCCTGCGGGGAATAATGAAAAACTGTTTTTT. Translation: CASRPAGNNEKLFF. This chain uses TRBV11-2 with TRBJ1-4, with D uncertain. Germline lookup yields CDR1 SGHAT and CDR2 FQNNGV. The V gene lost 6 bases and the J gene lost 4 bases, with 12 bases spanning the gap. The CDR3 extends over 14 amino acids. Full variable domain (rest looked up from reference TRBV11-2 and TRBJ1-4): EAGVAQSPRYKIIEKRQSVAFWCNPISGHATLYWYQQILGQGPKLLIQFQNNGVVDDSQLPKDRFSAERLKGVDSTLKIQPAKLEDSAVYLCASRPAGNNEKLFFGSGTQLSVL.